The following is a T cell receptor beta chain sequence with its context. A read error may account for a junction end that differs from germline. This sample is part of a study of PD-L1 blockade in urothelial cancer. Background on the study: About 85% of the roughly 30 patients comprised males who had bladder-origin urothelial cancer. After treatment start, blood was analyzed at 3 weeks (second dose) and at 6 weeks.

Germline V gene sequence: CDR1 MDHEN, CDR2 SYDVKM. The CDR3 contains 13 residues. Stated time point: peripheral blood 6 weeks after treatment start. Sample contribution per patient ranged from 1 to 8, covering pretreatment and on-treatment. Synthetic templates analogous to TCR were spiked into all PCRs individually. Sequencing used immunoSEQ multiplex PCR; TCRdb keeps in-frame clones, though not all of them. The repertoire holds some 110,000 clones, with approximately 90% as singletons. This TCR came from a man between 60 and 75 years old with urothelial cancer. Sequences were derived from PBMCs, sampled around atezolizumab (anti-PD-L1) treatment. The V call is TRBV28, the J call TRBJ2-7; 7 bases align to TRBD1. The DNA of the CDR3 is TGTGCCAGCAGGACGGGGACAGCCTACGGGCAGTACTTC. Translation: CASRTGTAYGQYF.